This entry concerns a single TCR beta chain. In the authors' workflow: Amplification from reference gene primers served as the basis for estimated nucleated cell counts. The repertoire was sequenced with immunoSEQ multiplex PCR; TCRdb's copy has only in-frame clones and lacks some. Clone size and V and J calls were adopted from that table, with D and trimming inferred from the DNA. The top ten clones hold 5% to 6% of a sample with about 230,000 clones, around four fifths of them seen once. These data come from a study of blood T cell repertoires in COVID-19. Study background: Italy, Spain and the United States were the sources of the convalescent and acute COVID-19 samples. From T cells, B-cell-depleted T cells, or PBMCs came the material, which was cDNA or gDNA.

The specimen was peripheral blood. The TCR comes from a man of 80 years or more with acute or convalescent COVID-19.

DNA of the CDR3: TGTGCCAGCAGTGAAGGGTGGGCAGGGCGTGACGAGCAGTACTTC. It codes for CASSEGWAGRDEQYF. This rearrangement joins TRBV6-1 to TRBJ2-7, with a possible D match to TRBD1 (5 bases). This CDR3 has 15 amino acids. V was trimmed by 1 base and J by 5 bases, leaving 15 bases between them. Per germline, CDR1 MNHNS and CDR2 SASEGT.